A single sample is the source of the 32 T cell receptor beta chains below, sequenced in a study of blood T cell repertoires in COVID-19. Method: immunoSEQ multiplex PCR; TCRdb's copy keeps in-frame clones and lacks some. The table has 130,000 to 150,000 clones, 80% to 90% seen once. The sequenced sample consisted of peripheral blood. The receptors here all came from a human donor in a cohort sampled during active COVID-19.

The rearrangement links TRBV4-2 to TRBJ1-2; the match to TRBD1 covers 7 bases. CDR1 and CDR2 (germline): LGHNA, YNFKEQ. V lost 4 bases to trimming and J lost 0 bases; unmatched junction nucleotides: 5. This CDR3 comprises 15 residues. CDR3 sequence reads: CASSPDRNTNYGYTF. Here the CDR3 DNA reads TGTGCCAGCAGCCCGGACAGGAATACTAACTATGGCTACACCTTC.

The V call is TRBV14, the J call TRBJ2-7; D may be TRBD1 (5 bases). The CDR3 spans 13 residues. Looked up from germline, CDR1 is SGHDN and CDR2 is FVKESK. The V and J ends lost 4 bases and 6 bases respectively, with 13 bases between them. CDR3 DNA: TGTGCCAGCAGCCCCGGGCAGGGCTCCGAGCAGTACTTC. It translates to CASSPGQGSEQYF.

Worth noting for this clone: Distinct nucleotide sequences in the sample also encode this CDR3. The chain employs TRBV5-4 and TRBJ1-5; 8 nucleotides match TRBD1. Germline values: CDR1 SGHNT, CDR2 YYREEE (reference sequence). This CDR3 is built from 14 residues. The V gene end was trimmed by 5 bases and the J gene end by 3 bases; junction bases not matched to a gene: 4. CDR3 amino acids: CASSLQGDNQPQHF. CDR3 bases: TGTGCCAGCAGTTTACAGGGGGACAATCAGCCCCAGCATTTT. Looking up the rest from reference TRBV5-4 and TRBJ1-5 gives the full variable domain: ETGVTQSPTHLIKTRGQQVTLRCSSQSGHNTVSWYQQALGQGPQFIFQYYREEENGRGNFPPRFSGLQFPNYSSELNVNALELDDSALYLCASSLQGDNQPQHFGDGTRLSIL.

This clone was found a few times. The rearrangement links TRBV30 to TRBJ1-4; no clear D. CDR1 and CDR2 (germline): GTSNPN, SVGIG (reference sequence). The V end lost 2 bases, the J end lost 8 bases, and 15 bases lay between the germline ends. The CDR3 is 14 amino acids. The CDR3 nucleotides are TGTGCCTGGAGTAAAACGGCGCGGAACGAAAAACTGTTTTTT. Encoded protein: CAWSKTARNEKLFF.

J is TRBJ1-6 and V is TRBV6-5; TRBD1 matches 8 bases. CDR1 and CDR2 (germline): MNHEY, SVGAGI. The length of the CDR3 is 15 residues. V trimming: 4 bases; J trimming: 9 bases; junction bases outside the gene matches: 8. CDR3: CASSSVTGVTSPLHF. CDR3 sequence (DNA): TGTGCCAGCAGTTCCGTGACAGGGGTCACTTCACCCCTCCACTTT.

In its sample, this clone was seen once. The V call is TRBV24-1, the J call TRBJ2-3; a possible D gene is TRBD2 (6 bases). Deletions cut 0 bases from V and 2 bases from J, with 8 bases between. Germline assignment: CDR1 KGHDR and CDR2 SFDVKD. The CDR3 loop spans 15 amino acids. This chain's CDR3 is CATSDLRDSTDTQYF. The CDR3, as DNA: TGTGCCACCAGTGATTTGAGGGACTCCACAGATACGCAGTATTTT.

This clone turned up a few times. The rearrangement uses TRBV15 and TRBJ2-7; no clear D gene. Germline CDR1 reads LNHNV; CDR2 reads YYDKDF (reference sequence). The CDR3 contains 13 residues. V shed 0 bases and J shed 5 bases, with 8 bases lying between them. The CDR3 spells CATSRDYKNEQYF. The CDR3, as DNA: TGTGCCACCAGCAGAGATTACAAGAACGAGCAGTACTTC.

The gene calls are TRBV3-1 (or the pseudogene TRBV3-2) and TRBJ2-2, with 8 positions matching TRBD2. CDR3 length: 18 amino acids. With V trimmed by 0 bases and J by 3 bases, 9 bases remained unmatched. The germline CDR1 and CDR2 sequences are LGHDT and YNNKEL (reference sequence). The CDR3 DNA reads TGTGCCAGCAGCCAAGAAAGGGGGACTAGTAGGTACACCGGGGAGCTGTTTTTT. It specifies CASSQERGTSRYTGELFF.

The chain has TRBV18 and TRBJ1-3, with a tentative D call TRBD1 (5 bases). V lost 5 bases and J 2 bases, leaving 10 bases between the germline ends. Germline CDR1 is KGHSH and CDR2 is LQKENI. There are 14 residues in the CDR3. The CDR3 DNA follows: TGTGCCAGCTCAAAGGGGAATACTGGAAACACCATATATTTT. Translated: CASSKGNTGNTIYF. Combining the CDR3 with reference TRBV18 and TRBJ1-3 gives the whole variable domain NAGVMQNPRHLVRRRGQEARLRCSPMKGHSHVYWYRQLPEEGLKFMVYLQKENIIDESGMPKERFSAEFPKEGPSILRIQQVVRGDSAAYFCASSKGNTGNTIYFGEGSWLTVV.

The chain combines TRBV9 with TRBJ2-5; tentatively, D is TRBD1 (6 bases). V lost 0 bases and J 5 bases, leaving 14 bases between the germline ends. The CDR3 has 15 amino acids. Germline values: CDR1 SGDLS, CDR2 YYNGEE. CDR3 in amino acids: CASSVGPSTGETQYF. The CDR3 nucleotides are TGTGCCAGCAGCGTAGGCCCTTCCACAGGGGAGACCCAGTACTTC.

The chain joins TRBV6-5 to TRBJ1-2; D is unresolved. Trimming removed 5 bases from V and 0 bases from J, with 13 bases in between. CDR1 is MNHEY, CDR2 SVGAGI, per germline. This CDR3 is built from 15 residues. CDR3 sequence: CASSPLGLSNYGYTF. The CDR3 region has the DNA TGTGCCAGCAGTCCACTAGGACTGTCTAACTATGGCTACACCTTC.

V gene TRBV4-1 combines with J gene TRBJ2-7; possible D gene TRBD1, 6 bases. CDR3 size: 15 residues. The germline V and J ends were trimmed by 4 bases and 2 bases, with 15 bases remaining between them. Germline assignment: CDR1 MGHRA and CDR2 YSYEKL. The CDR3 protein is CASSLPGQATYEQYF. As DNA, the CDR3 is TGCGCCAGCAGCCTACCGGGACAAGCAACCTACGAGCAGTACTTC.

J is TRBJ1-1 and V is TRBV12-5; D gene uncertain. With 6 bases removed from V and 1 base from J, the gap between germline ends came to 18 bases. The germline CDR1 and CDR2 sequences are LGHNT and FRNRAP. CDR3 length: 16 residues. CDR3 DNA: TGTGCTAGTGGCCCTGCCGGGGTACGGGAGAACACTGAAGCTTTCTTT. This encodes CASGPAGVRENTEAFF.

The chain's CDR3 is CASSFSGFTGMNTEAFF. CDR3 nucleotides: TGCGCCAGCAGCTTTTCAGGTTTCACAGGGATGAACACTGAAGCTTTCTTT. The chain combines TRBV5-1 with TRBJ1-1; D possibly corresponds to TRBD1 (6 bases). Trimming took off 2 bases at V and 0 bases at J, with 17 bases between the two ends. The CDR3 sequence is 17 residues long. Germline V lookup: CDR1 SGHRS, CDR2 YFSETQ. The variable domain in full, with the rest retrieved from reference TRBV5-1 and TRBJ1-1, is KAGVTQTPRYLIKTRGQQVTLSCSPISGHRSVSWYQQTPGQGLQFLFEYFSETQRNKGNFPGRFSGRQFSNSRSEMNVSTLELGDSALYLCASSFSGFTGMNTEAFFGQGTRLTVV.

V and J are TRBV19 and TRBJ1-1; TRBD1 might be the D (6 bases). This CDR3 has 14 amino acids. V gave up 3 bases and J gave up 2 bases, with 10 bases separating them. Germline V gene data show CDR1 as LNHDA and CDR2 as SQIVND (reference sequence). This chain's CDR3 is CASSILQGNTEAFF. CDR3 coding DNA: TGTGCCAGTAGTATTTTACAGGGAAACACTGAAGCTTTCTTT. Full variable domain (missing parts from reference TRBV19 and TRBJ1-1): DGGITQSPKYLFRKEGQNVTLSCEQNLNHDAMYWYRQDPGQGLRLIYYSQIVNDFQKGDIAEGYSVSREKKESFPLTVTSAQKNPTAFYLCASSILQGNTEAFFGQGTRLTVV.

This rearrangement joins TRBV6-5 to TRBJ1-6, with a weak D call TRBD1 (6 bases). The CDR3 is 14 residues long. CDR1 MNHEY and CDR2 SVGAGI come from the germline V gene. Between the trimmed V and J ends, which lost 4 bases and 10 bases, there was a span of 14 bases. DNA for the CDR3: TGTGCCAGCAGTTGGGACAAGGTGGGATCACCCCTCCACTTT. Translated: CASSWDKVGSPLHF.

This clone was found once. V is TRBV5-1 and J is TRBJ2-5, with D perhaps matching TRBD1 (6 bases). Deletions cut 3 bases from V and 5 bases from J, with 17 bases between. This CDR3 is built from 15 residues. Germline V gene lookup returns CDR1 SGHRS and CDR2 YFSETQ. The DNA for the CDR3 is TGCGCCAGCAGCTCATCTGACAGGCGCGGCGAGACCCAGTACTTC. Protein: CASSSSDRRGETQYF.

The rearrangement joins TRBV6-2 or TRBV6-3 to TRBJ2-7; D possibly corresponds to TRBD1 (6 bases). Trimming took 2 bases from V and 0 from J, leaving 26 bases between them. CDR3 length: 20 residues. Germline CDR1 MNHEY, CDR2 SVGEGT. Here the CDR3 reads CASSYPVVPPQTGPSYEQYF. CDR3 nucleotides: TGTGCCAGCAGTTACCCCGTAGTTCCCCCTCAGACAGGACCCTCCTACGAGCAGTACTTC.

The V call is TRBV29-1, the J call TRBJ1-4; no reliable D call. This CDR3 region has 12 residues. The V and J ends lost 4 bases and 8 bases respectively, with 11 bases between them. In germline, CDR1 is SQVTM, CDR2 ANQGSEA. For the CDR3, the DNA is TGCAGCGTTGGAGGGATGGACGAAAAACTGTTTTTT. It codes for CSVGGMDEKLFF.

The chain has TRBV19 and TRBJ1-1, with D uncertain. V dropped 5 bases and J dropped 0 bases, with 10 bases sitting between them. CDR1 and CDR2 (germline): LNHDA, SQIVND (reference sequence). The CDR3 contains 14 residues. This CDR3 reads CASSPDGVNTEAFF. The CDR3, as DNA: TGTGCCAGTAGTCCTGACGGGGTGAACACTGAAGCTTTCTTT.

The chain has TRBV19 and TRBJ1-4, with TRBD1 as a possible D gene (6 bases). The germline gives CDR1 LNHDA, CDR2 SQIVND (reference sequence). This CDR3 region has 11 residues. V was clipped by 7 bases and J by 8 bases, with 8 bases between them. CDR3 in amino acids: CASIGGEKLFF. For the CDR3, the DNA is TGTGCCAGTATAGGGGGAGAAAAACTGTTTTTT. Drawing the rest from reference TRBV19 and TRBJ1-4, the complete variable domain is DGGITQSPKYLFRKEGQNVTLSCEQNLNHDAMYWYRQDPGQGLRLIYYSQIVNDFQKGDIAEGYSVSREKKESFPLTVTSAQKNPTAFYLCASIGGEKLFFGSGTQLSVL.

This chain uses TRBV3-1 (or the pseudogene TRBV3-2) with TRBJ2-7; perhaps TRBD1 as D (6 bases). The CDR3 extends over 15 amino acids. CDR1 LGHDT and CDR2 YNNKEL come from the germline V gene (reference sequence). Trimming left V 5 bases short and J 2 bases short, with 16 bases between. The CDR3 DNA sequence: TGTGCCAGCAGCTTAACTTGGGACACCACCTACGAGCAGTACTTC. Amino acids: CASSLTWDTTYEQYF.

This chain connects TRBV18 to TRBJ1-5; D uncertain. The ends were cut back, 2 bases at V and 2 bases at J, with 16 bases in the middle. Looked up from germline, CDR1 is KGHSH and CDR2 is LQKENI. The CDR3 has 17 amino acids. As DNA, the CDR3 is TGTGCCAGCTCACCAACTGTAACCCTTCGGGGCAATCAGCCCCAGCATTTT. It translates to CASSPTVTLRGNQPQHF.

Here the CDR3 reads CASVAGGMDTQYF. The CDR3 region has the DNA TGCGCCAGCGTAGCGGGAGGTATGGATACGCAGTATTTT. J is TRBJ2-3 and V is TRBV10-2; TRBD2 matches 10 bases. Trimming removed 8 bases from V and 6 bases from J; junction bases left unmatched: 5. The CDR3 is made up of 13 amino acids. CDR1 WSHSY and CDR2 SAAADI come from the germline V gene.

CDR3 coding DNA: TGTGCCAGCAGCCAAGATGGGAGGGCCACAGATACGCAGTATTTT. This translates into CASSQDGRATDTQYF. The chain links TRBV14 to TRBJ2-3, with TRBD2 identical over 7 bases. The CDR3 runs 15 residues. J was trimmed by 2 bases and V by 0 bases; bases with no gene match: 2. The germline V gene encodes CDR1 SGHDN and CDR2 FVKESK.

This chain connects TRBV19 to TRBJ2-1; TRBD1 is a possible D gene (6 bases). CDR1 is LNHDA and CDR2 is SQIVND in the germline V gene (reference sequence). V lost 10 bases and J lost 9, with 19 bases in between. The CDR3 is made up of 13 amino acids. The CDR3 DNA sequence: TGTGCCACCTCAGAGGTAGTAGGGGGTGAGCAGTTCTTC. Residues: CATSEVVGGEQFF.

The chain has TRBV6-6 and TRBJ2-7; D may be TRBD2 (6 bases). Trimming pared 0 bases from V and 2 bases from J, leaving 14 bases between. The CDR3 spans 16 residues. From germline, CDR1 is MNHNY and CDR2 SVGAGI (reference sequence). CDR3 sequence reads: CASSYSVGGTTYEQYF. The CDR3 DNA sequence: TGTGCCAGCAGTTACTCGGTTGGGGGGACCACCTACGAGCAGTACTTC.

The V call is TRBV5-1, the J call TRBJ2-7; 7 bases map to TRBD1. CDR3 length: 12 amino acids. The V gene end was trimmed by 6 bases and the J gene end by 6 bases; junction bases not matched to a gene: 6. Germline V gene sequence: CDR1 SGHRS, CDR2 YFSETQ. CDR3 region: CASTETGLEQYF. The CDR3 nucleotides read TGCGCCAGCACCGAGACAGGGCTCGAGCAGTACTTC.

This clone was counted only a few times. The chain carries TRBV5-6 and TRBJ1-4; no clear D gene. CDR1 is SGHDT and CDR2 is YYEEEE in the germline V gene. The CDR3 has 15 amino acids. The V end lost 4 bases, the J end lost 5 bases, and 15 bases lay between the germline ends. CDR3 DNA: TGTGCCAGCAGCCAATCGAGGGCAGAGAATGAAAAACTGTTTTTT. This codes for CASSQSRAENEKLFF.

This clone was detected a few times. This chain links TRBV6-6 with TRBJ2-2; 9 nucleotides agree with TRBD2. After removal of 7 bases from V and 4 bases from J, the junction contained 10 bases not matched to a gene. CDR3 length equals 16 residues. Germline V gene lookup returns CDR1 MNHNY and CDR2 SVGAGI (reference sequence). The CDR3 DNA reads as TGTGCCAGCACCGACATGGCGGGGGGGCGCACCGGGGAGCTGTTTTTT. Translating gives CASTDMAGGRTGELFF.

The CDR3 is CAWSTPGTTYNEQFF. CDR3 nucleotide sequence: TGTGCCTGGAGTACTCCCGGGACTACCTACAATGAGCAGTTCTTC. This chain connects TRBV30 to TRBJ2-1, with 7 bases aligning to TRBD2. Germline V gene lookup returns CDR1 GTSNPN and CDR2 SVGIG (reference sequence). The trim removed 2 bases at V and 2 bases at J, leaving 6 bases unmatched. CDR3 length: 15 residues. The entire variable domain, with the rest obtained from reference TRBV30 and TRBJ2-1, is as follows: SQTIHQWPATLVQPVGSPLSLECTVEGTSNPNLYWYRQAAGRGLQLLFYSVGIGQISSEVPQNLSASRPQDRQFILSSKKLLLSDSGFYLCAWSTPGTTYNEQFFGPGTRLTVL.

V and J are TRBV27 and TRBJ2-7, with 8 bases aligning to TRBD1. The germline gives CDR1 MNHEY, CDR2 SMNVEV (reference sequence). V was clipped by 8 bases and J by 2 bases; unmatched bases: 11. This CDR3 contains 15 residues. CDR3 sequence: CASHRTGQAAYEQYF. DNA of the CDR3: TGTGCCAGCCACCGTACGGGACAGGCCGCCTACGAGCAGTACTTC.